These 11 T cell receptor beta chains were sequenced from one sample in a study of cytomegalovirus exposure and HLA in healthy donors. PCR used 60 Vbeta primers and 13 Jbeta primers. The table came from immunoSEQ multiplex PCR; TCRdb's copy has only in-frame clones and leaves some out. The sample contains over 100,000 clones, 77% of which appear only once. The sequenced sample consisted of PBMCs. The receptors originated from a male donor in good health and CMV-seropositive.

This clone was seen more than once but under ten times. The CDR3: CASSVAAQGVNEQFF. The CDR3 nucleotides are TGTGCCAGCAGCGTAGCCGCACAAGGGGTCAATGAGCAGTTCTTC. The V call is TRBV9, the J call TRBJ2-1, with TRBD1 as a possible D gene (5 bases). CDR3 length equals 15 residues. Trimming stripped 0 bases from V and 6 bases from J, with 13 bases between. In germline, CDR1 is SGDLS, CDR2 YYNGEE.

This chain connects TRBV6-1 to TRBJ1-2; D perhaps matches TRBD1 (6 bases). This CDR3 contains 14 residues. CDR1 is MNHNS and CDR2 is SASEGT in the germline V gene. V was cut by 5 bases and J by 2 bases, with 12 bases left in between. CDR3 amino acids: CASSSAGANYGYTF. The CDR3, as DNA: TGTGCCAGCAGTTCCGCAGGGGCGAACTATGGCTACACCTTC.

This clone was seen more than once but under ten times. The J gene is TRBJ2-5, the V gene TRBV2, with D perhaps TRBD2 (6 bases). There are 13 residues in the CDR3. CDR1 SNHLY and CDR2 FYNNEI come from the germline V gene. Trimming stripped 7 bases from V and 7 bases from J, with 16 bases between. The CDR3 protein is CASTEGLRGTQYF. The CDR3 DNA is TGTGCCAGCACCGAGGGACTTCGTGGGACCCAGTACTTC.

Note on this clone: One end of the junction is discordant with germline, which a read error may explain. The CDR3 loop is CASSLVWREGKNSQYF. In DNA form, the CDR3 reads TGTGCCAGCAGCTTAGTCTGGCGGGAGGGGAAAAACAGTCAGTACTTC. This sequence joins TRBV7-2 and TRBJ2-4, with 9 bases aligning to TRBD2. Germline CDR1 is SGHTA and CDR2 is FQGNSA. This CDR3 comprises 16 residues.

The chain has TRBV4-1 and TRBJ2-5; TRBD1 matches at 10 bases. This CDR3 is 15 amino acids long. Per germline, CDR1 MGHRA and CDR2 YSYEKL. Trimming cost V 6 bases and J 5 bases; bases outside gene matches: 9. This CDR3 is CASSYQTGGWETQYF. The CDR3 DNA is TGCGCCAGCAGTTACCAGACAGGGGGCTGGGAGACCCAGTACTTC.

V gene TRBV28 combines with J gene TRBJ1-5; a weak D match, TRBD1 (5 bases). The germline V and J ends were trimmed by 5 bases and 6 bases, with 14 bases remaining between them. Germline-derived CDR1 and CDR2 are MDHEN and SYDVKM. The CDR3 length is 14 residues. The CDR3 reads CASSPGHGLQPQHF. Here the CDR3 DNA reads TGTGCCAGCAGTCCCGGACATGGCCTTCAGCCCCAGCATTTT.

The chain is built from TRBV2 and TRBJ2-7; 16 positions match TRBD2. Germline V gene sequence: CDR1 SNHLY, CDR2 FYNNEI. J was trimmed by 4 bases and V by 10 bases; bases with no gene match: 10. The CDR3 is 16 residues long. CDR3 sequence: CAITGTSGRASYEQYF. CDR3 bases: TGTGCCATCACCGGGACTAGCGGGAGGGCCAGTTACGAGCAGTACTTC.

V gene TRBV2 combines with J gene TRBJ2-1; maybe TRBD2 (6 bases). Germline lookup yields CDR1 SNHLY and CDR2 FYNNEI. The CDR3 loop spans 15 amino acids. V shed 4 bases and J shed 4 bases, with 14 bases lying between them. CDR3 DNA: TGTGCCAGCAGTGTTCGGAGGGTTAGGTACAATGAGCAGTTCTTC. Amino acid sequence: CASSVRRVRYNEQFF.

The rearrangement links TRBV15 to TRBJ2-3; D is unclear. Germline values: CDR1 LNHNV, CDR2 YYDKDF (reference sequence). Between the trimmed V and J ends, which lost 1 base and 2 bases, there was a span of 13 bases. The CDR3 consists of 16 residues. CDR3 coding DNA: TGTGCCACCAGCAGAGCAGTCGATATGTCCACAGATACGCAGTATTTT. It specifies CATSRAVDMSTDTQYF.

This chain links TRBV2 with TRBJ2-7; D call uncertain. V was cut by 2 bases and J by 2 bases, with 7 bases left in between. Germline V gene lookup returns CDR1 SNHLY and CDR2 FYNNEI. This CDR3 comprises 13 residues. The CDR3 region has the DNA TGTGCCAGCAGTGAACTCGGTCCCTACGAGCAGTACTTC. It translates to CASSELGPYEQYF.

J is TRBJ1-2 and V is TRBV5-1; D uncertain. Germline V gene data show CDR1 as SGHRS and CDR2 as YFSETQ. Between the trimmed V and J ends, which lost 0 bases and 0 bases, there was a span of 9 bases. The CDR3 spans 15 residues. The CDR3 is CASSLGQSTNYGYTF. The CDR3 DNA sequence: TGCGCCAGCAGCTTGGGGCAGTCCACTAACTATGGCTACACCTTC.